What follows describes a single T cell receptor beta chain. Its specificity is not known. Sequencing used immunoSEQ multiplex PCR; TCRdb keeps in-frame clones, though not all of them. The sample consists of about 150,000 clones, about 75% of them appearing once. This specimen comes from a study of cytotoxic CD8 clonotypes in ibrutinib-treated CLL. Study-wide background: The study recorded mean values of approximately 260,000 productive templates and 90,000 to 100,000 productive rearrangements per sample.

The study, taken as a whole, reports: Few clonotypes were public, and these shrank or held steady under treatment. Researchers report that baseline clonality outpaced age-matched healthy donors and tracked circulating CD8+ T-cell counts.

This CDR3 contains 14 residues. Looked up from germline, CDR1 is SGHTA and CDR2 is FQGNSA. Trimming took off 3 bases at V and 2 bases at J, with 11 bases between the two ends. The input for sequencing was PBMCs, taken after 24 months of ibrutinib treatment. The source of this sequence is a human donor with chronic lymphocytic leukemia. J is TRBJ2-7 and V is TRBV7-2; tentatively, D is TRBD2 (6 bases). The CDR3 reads CASSFGGAPYEQYF. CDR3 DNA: TGTGCCAGCAGCTTTGGAGGGGCCCCCTACGAGCAGTACTTC.